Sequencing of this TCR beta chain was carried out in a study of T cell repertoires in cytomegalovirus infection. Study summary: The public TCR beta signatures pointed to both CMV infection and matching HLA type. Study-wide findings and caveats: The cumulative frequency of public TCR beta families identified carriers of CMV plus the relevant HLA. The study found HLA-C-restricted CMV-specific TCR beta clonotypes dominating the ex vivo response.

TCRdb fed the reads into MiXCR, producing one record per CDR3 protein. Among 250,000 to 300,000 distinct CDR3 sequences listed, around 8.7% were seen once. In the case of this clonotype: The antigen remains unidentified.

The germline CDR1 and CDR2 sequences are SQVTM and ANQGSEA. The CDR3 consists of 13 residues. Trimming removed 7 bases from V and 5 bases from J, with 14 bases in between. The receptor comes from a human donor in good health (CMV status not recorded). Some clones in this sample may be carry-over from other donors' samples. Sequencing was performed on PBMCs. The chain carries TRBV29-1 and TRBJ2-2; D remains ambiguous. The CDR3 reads CSARIGGTGELFF. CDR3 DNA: TGCAGCGCCAGGATCGGTGGGACCGGGGAGCTGTTTTTT.